The 4 T cell receptor beta chains given below trace back to one sample, sequenced in a study of cytomegalovirus exposure and HLA in healthy donors (dated by TCRdb to about 2017). The library relied on the immunoSEQ multiplex PCR assay. A mixture of 60 forward primers for TCR Vbeta segments and 13 reverse primers for TCR Jbeta segments was used in the multiplex PCR. TCRdb provides this immuneACCESS table in a form limited to in-frame rearrangements. Some clones are lacking; in checked studies, under half of them reflect an unresolved V gene, and why the rest are absent is not known. The sample profile shows over 85,000 clones; over 60% of them were found once. The ten top clones hold around 1.3% of the sample. The sequenced material came from PBMCs. The receptors were gathered from a young woman in good health and CMV-seronegative.

The V gene is TRBV2, the J gene TRBJ1-6; no clear D. Trimming cost V 4 bases and J 0 bases, with 13 bases left between them. Germline CDR1 and CDR2: SNHLY and FYNNEI. The CDR3 runs to 17 residues. This CDR3 is CASSGLRLSSYNSPLHF. CDR3 bases: TGTGCCAGCAGTGGTCTGCGACTAAGCTCCTATAATTCACCCCTCCACTTT.

This chain uses TRBV6-5 with TRBJ1-1; no firm D call. Per germline, CDR1 MNHEY and CDR2 SVGAGI. The CDR3 is 14 amino acids. V lost 5 bases and J lost 5, with 15 bases in between. As DNA, the CDR3 is TGTGCCAGCAGTCCGCCCGGACGGAGGACTGAAGCTTTCTTT. Encoded protein: CASSPPGRRTEAFF.

The CDR3 coding sequence is TGCGCCAGCAGCACCACTAGCGGTACCTACGAGCAGTACTTC. Translating gives CASSTTSGTYEQYF. The chain combines TRBV5-1 with TRBJ2-7; 8 bases are a match to TRBD2. The J segment lost 2 bases and the V segment lost 4 bases, leaving 5 bases of the junction unmatched. The CDR3 is made up of 14 amino acids. Germline CDR1 and CDR2: SGHRS and YFSETQ.

This rearrangement joins TRBV28 to TRBJ1-4, with D possibly matching TRBD1 (6 bases). V lost 1 base, J lost 0 bases, and 6 bases lay in between. CDR3 size: 15 residues. Per germline, CDR1 MDHEN and CDR2 SYDVKM. CDR3 sequence (DNA): TGTGCCAGCAGTTTATCAGGGGCAACTAATGAAAAACTGTTTTTT. This codes for CASSLSGATNEKLFF.